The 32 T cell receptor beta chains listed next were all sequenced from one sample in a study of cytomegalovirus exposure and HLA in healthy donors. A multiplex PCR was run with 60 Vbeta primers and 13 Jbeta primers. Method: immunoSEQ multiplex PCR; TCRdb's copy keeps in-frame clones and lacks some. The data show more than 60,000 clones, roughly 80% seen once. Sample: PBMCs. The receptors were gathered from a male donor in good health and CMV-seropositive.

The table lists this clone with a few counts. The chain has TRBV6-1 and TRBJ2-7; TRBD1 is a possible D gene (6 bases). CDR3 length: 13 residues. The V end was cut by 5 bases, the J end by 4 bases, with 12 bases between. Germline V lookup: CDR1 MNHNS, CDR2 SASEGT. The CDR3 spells CASSPLRGYEQYF. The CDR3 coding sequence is TGTGCCAGCAGTCCCCTCAGGGGTTACGAGCAGTACTTC.

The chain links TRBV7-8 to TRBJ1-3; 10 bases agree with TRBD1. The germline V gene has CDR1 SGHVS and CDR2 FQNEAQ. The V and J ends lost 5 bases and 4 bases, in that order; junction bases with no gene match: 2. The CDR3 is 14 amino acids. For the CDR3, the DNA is TGTGCCAGCAGCCCGACAGGGGGCGGAAACACCATATATTTT. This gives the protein CASSPTGGGNTIYF.

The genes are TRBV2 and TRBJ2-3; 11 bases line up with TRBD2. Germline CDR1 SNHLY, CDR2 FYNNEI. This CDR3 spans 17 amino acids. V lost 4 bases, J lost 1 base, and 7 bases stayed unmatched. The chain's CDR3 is CASSAPSGGLRTDTQYF. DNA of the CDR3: TGTGCCAGCAGTGCTCCTAGCGGGGGGTTACGCACAGATACGCAGTATTTT.

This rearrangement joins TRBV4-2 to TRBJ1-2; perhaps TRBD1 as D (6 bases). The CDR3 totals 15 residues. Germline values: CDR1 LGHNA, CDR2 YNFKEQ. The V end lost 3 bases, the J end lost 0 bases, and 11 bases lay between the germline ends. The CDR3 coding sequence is TGTGCCAGCAGCCATGCCGGACAGACTAACTATGGCTACACCTTC. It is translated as CASSHAGQTNYGYTF.

The CDR3 DNA is TGTGCCAGCAGCTTGGGCAGGGCTAATGAAAAACTGTTTTTT. Encoded protein: CASSLGRANEKLFF. The chain is built from TRBV7-2 and TRBJ1-4, with D tentatively TRBD1 (5 bases). Germline CDR1 and CDR2: SGHTA and FQGNSA. This CDR3 region has 14 residues. V was clipped by 3 bases and J by 3 bases, with 8 bases between them.

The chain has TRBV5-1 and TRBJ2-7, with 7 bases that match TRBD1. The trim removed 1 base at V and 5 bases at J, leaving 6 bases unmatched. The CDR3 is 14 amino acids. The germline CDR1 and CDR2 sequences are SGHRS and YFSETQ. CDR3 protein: CASSLTRQGHEQYF. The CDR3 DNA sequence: TGCGCCAGCAGCTTGACCCGACAGGGCCACGAGCAGTACTTC.

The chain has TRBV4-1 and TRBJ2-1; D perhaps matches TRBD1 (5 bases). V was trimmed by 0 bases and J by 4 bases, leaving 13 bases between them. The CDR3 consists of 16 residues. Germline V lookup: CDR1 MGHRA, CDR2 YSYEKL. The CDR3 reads CASSQDAWTPYNEQFF. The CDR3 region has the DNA TGCGCCAGCAGCCAAGATGCCTGGACACCTTACAATGAGCAGTTCTTC.

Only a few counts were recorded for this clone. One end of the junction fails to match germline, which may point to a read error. CDR3 in amino acids: CASSSGPTRVSF. For the CDR3, the DNA is TGTGCCAGCAGTAGCGGACCGACTCGCGTGTCCTTC. The gene calls are TRBV5-6 and TRBJ1-2; no clear D gene. There are 12 residues in the CDR3. Looked up from germline, CDR1 is SGHDT and CDR2 is YYEEEE.

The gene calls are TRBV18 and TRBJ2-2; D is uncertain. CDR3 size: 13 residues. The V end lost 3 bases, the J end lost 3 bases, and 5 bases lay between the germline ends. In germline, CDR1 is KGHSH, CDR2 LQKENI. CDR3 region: CASSPVYTGELFF. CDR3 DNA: TGTGCCAGCTCACCCGTTTACACCGGGGAGCTGTTTTTT.

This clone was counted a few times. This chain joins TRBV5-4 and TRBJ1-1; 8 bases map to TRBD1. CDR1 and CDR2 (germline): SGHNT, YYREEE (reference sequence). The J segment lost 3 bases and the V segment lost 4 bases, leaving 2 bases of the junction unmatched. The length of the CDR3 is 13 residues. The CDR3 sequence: CASSMGQDTEAFF. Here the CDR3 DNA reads TGTGCCAGCAGCATGGGACAGGACACTGAAGCTTTCTTT.

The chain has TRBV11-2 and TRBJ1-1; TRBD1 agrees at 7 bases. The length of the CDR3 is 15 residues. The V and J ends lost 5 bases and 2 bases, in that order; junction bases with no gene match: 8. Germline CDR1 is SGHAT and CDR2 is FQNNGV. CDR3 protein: CASSMRQGSNTEAFF. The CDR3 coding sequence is TGTGCCAGCAGCATGCGACAGGGTAGCAACACTGAAGCTTTCTTT.

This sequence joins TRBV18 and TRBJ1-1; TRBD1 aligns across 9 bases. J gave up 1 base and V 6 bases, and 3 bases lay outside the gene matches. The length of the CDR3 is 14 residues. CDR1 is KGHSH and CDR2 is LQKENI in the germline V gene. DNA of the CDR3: TGTGCCAGCTCCGCGGGACAGGGGAACACTGAAGCTTTCTTT. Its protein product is CASSAGQGNTEAFF.

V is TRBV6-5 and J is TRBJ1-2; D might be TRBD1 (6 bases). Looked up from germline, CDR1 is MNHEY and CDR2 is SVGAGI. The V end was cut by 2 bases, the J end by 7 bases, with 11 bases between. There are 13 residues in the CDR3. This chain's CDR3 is CASSYGGLVGYTF. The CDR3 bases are TGTGCCAGCAGTTACGGGGGCCTAGTTGGCTACACCTTC.

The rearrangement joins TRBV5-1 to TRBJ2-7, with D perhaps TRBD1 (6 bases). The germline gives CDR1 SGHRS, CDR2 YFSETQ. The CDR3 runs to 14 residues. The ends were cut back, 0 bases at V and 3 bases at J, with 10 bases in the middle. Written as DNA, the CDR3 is TGCGCCAGCAGCTTGGAGGGGGTCCGCTACGAGCAGTACTTC. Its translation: CASSLEGVRYEQYF.

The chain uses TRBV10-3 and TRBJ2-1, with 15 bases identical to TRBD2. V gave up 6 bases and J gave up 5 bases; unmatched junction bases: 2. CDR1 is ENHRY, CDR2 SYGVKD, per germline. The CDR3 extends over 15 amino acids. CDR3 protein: CAIRGTSGGNNEQFF. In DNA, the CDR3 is TGTGCCATCAGAGGGACTAGCGGGGGGAACAATGAGCAGTTCTTC.

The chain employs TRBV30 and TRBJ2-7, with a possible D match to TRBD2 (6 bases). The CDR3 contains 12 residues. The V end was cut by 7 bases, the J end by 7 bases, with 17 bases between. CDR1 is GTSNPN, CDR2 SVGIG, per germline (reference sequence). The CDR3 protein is CASRGVLGEQYF. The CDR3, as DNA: TGTGCCTCGCGGGGTGTCTTGGGAGAGCAGTACTTC.

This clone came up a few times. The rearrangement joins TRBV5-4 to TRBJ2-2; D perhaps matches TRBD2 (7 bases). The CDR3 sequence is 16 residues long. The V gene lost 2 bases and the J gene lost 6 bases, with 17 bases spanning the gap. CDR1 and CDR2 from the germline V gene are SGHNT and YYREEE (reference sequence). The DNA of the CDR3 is TGTGCCAGCAGCTTCGGGGGGCGCCAGTTTGCCGGGGAGCTGTTTTTT. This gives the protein CASSFGGRQFAGELFF. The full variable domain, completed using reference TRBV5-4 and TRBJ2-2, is ETGVTQSPTHLIKTRGQQVTLRCSSQSGHNTVSWYQQALGQGPQFIFQYYREEENGRGNFPPRFSGLQFPNYSSELNVNALELDDSALYLCASSFGGRQFAGELFFGEGSRLTVL.

The CDR3 loop is CASSPPEAPYEQYF. The CDR3 coding sequence is TGTGCCAGCAGCCCGCCCGAGGCCCCCTACGAGCAGTACTTC. The chain employs TRBV7-6 and TRBJ2-7; D gene uncertain. Germline CDR1 reads SGHVS; CDR2 reads FNYEAQ. Trimming removed 5 bases from V and 2 bases from J, with 13 bases in between. The length of the CDR3 is 14 residues.

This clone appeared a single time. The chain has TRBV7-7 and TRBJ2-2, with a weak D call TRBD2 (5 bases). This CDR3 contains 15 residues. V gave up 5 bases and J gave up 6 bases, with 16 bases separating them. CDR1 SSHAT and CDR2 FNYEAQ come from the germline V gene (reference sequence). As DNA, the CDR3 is TGTGCCAGCAGCAAAGGACCGCCAGCGGCCGGGGAGCTGTTTTTT. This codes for CASSKGPPAAGELFF.

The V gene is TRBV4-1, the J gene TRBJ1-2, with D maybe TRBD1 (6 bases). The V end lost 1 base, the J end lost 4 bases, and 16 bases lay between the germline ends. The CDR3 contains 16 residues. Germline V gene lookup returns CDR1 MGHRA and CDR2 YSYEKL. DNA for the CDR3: TGCGCCAGCAGCCAAGCCCCAGGGGTATTGGGCTATGGCTACACCTTC. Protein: CASSQAPGVLGYGYTF.

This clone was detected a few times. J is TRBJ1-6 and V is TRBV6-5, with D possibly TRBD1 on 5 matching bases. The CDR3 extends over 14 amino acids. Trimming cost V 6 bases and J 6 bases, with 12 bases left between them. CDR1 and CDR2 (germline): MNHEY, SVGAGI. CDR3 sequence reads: CASRFDSPNSPLHF. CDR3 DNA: TGTGCCAGCAGATTTGACAGTCCTAATTCACCCCTCCACTTT.

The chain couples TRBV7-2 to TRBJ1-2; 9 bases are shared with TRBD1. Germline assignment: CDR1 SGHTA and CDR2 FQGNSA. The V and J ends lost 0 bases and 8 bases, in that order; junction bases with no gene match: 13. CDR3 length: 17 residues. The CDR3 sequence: CASSLAGTGTSFNGYTF. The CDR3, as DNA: TGTGCCAGCAGCTTAGCGGGGACAGGGACCTCTTTTAACGGCTACACCTTC.

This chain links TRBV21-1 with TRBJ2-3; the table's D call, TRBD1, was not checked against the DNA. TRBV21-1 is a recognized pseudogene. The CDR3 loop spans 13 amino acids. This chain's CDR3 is CATPGQGTDTQYF. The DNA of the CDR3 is TGTGCCACCCCGGGACAGGGCACAGATACGCAGTATTTT.

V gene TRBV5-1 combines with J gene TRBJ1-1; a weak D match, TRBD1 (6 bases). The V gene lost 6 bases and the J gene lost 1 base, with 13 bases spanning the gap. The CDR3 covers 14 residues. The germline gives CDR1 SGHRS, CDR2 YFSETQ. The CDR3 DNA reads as TGCGCCAGCAACTCTGGGACACGGAACACTGAAGCTTTCTTT. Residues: CASNSGTRNTEAFF.

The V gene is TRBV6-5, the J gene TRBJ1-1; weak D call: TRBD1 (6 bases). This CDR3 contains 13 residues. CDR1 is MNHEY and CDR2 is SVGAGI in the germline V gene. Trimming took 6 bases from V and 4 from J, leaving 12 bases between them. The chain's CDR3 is CASRRQGITEAFF. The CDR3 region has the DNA TGTGCCAGCAGACGGCAGGGGATCACTGAAGCTTTCTTT.

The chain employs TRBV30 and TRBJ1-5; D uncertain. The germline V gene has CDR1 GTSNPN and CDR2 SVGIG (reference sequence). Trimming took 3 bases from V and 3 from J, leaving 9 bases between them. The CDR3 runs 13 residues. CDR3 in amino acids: CAWSQIHNQPQHF. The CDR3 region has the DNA TGTGCCTGGAGCCAAATCCACAATCAGCCCCAGCATTTT.

CDR3 in DNA: TGTGCCATCAGTGTCGGGGGGGCGCAAGAGACCCAGTACTTC. Protein product: CAISVGGAQETQYF. The V call is TRBV10-3, the J call TRBJ2-5; 8 positions agree with TRBD2. Germline CDR1 ENHRY, CDR2 SYGVKD. The CDR3 is 14 amino acids. Unmatched junction bases numbered 3, after V lost 4 bases and J lost 2 bases.

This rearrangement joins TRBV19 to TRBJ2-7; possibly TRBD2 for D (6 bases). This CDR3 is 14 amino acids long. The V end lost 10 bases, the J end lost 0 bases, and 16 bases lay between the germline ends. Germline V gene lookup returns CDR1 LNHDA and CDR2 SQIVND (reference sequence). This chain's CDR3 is CATSRGDFSYEQYF. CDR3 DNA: TGTGCCACCTCTAGAGGGGACTTCTCCTACGAGCAGTACTTC.

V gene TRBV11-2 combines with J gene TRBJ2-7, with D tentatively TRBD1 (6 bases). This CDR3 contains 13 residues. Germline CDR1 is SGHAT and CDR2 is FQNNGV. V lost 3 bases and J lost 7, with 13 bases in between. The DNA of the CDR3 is TGTGCCAGCAGCTTCGGACAGTCGGGGGAGCAGTACTTC. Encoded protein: CASSFGQSGEQYF.

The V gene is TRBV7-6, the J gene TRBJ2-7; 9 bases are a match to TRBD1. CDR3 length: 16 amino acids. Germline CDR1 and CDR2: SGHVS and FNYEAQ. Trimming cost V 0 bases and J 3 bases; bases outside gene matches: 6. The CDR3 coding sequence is TGTGCCAGCAGCTTAGCCACAGGGGGCGAAGTCTACGAGCAGTACTTC. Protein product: CASSLATGGEVYEQYF.

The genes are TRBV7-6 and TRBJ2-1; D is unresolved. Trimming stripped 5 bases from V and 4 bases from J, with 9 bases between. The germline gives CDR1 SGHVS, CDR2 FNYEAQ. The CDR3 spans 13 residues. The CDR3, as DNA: TGTGCCAGCAGCCTCTCCCCTTACAATGAGCAGTTCTTC. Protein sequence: CASSLSPYNEQFF.

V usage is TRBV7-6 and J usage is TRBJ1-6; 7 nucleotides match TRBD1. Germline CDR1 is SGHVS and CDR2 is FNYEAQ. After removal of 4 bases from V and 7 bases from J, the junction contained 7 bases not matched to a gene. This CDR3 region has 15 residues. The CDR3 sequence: CASSSDRAGNSPLHF. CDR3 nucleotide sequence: TGTGCCAGCAGCTCCGACAGGGCAGGCAATTCACCCCTCCACTTT.